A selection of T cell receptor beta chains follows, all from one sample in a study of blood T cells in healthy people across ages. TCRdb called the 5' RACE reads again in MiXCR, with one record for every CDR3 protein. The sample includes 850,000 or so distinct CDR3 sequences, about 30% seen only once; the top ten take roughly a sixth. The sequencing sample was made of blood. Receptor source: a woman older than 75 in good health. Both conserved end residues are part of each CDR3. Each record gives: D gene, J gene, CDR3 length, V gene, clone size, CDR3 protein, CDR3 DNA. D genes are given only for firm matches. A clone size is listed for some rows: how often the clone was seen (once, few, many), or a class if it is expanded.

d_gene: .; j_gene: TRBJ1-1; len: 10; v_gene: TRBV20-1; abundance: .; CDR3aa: CSARSPEAFF; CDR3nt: TGCAGTGCTAGAAGCCCTGAAGCTTTCTTT
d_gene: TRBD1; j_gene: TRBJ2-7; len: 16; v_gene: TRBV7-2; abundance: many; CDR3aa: CASSLVSRQGSYEQYF; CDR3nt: TGTGCCAGCAGCTTAGTATCCCGACAGGGCTCCTACGAGCAGTACTTC
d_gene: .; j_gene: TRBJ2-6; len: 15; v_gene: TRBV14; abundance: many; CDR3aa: CASSQMWSGANVLTF; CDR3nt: TGTGCCAGCAGCCAAATGTGGTCTGGGGCCAACGTCCTGACTTTC
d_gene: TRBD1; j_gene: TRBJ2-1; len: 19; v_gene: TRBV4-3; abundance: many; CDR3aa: CASSQRVGTATISYNEQFF; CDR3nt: TGCGCCAGCAGCCAGAGGGTCGGGACAGCAACGATCTCCTACAATGAGCAGTTCTTC
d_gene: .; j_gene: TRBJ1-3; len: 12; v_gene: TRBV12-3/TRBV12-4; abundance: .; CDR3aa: CASSFSGNTIYF; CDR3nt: TGTGCCAGCAGTTTTTCCGGAAACACCATATATTTT
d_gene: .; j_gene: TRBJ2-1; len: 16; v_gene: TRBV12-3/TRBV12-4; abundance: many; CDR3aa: CASSGKDYSSYNEQFF; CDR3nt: TGTGCCAGCAGTGGAAAGGACTATAGCTCCTACAATGAGCAGTTCTTC
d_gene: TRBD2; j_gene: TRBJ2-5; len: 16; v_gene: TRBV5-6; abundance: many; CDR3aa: CASSLVSSGREETQYF; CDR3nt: TGTGCCAGCAGCTTGGTTTCTAGCGGTCGGGAAGAGACCCAGTACTTC
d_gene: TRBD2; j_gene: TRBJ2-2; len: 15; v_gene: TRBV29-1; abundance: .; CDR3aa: CSVAGRGANTGELFF; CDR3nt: TGCAGCGTAGCGGGGCGGGGGGCAAACACCGGGGAGCTGTTTTTT
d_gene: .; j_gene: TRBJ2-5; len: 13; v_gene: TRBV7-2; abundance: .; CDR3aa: CASSFSVQETQYF; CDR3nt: TGTGCCAGCAGCTTTTCGGTCCAAGAGACCCAGTACTTC
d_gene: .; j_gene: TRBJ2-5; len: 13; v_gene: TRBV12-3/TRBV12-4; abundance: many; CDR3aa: CASSFRGQETQYF; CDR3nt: TGTGCCAGCAGTTTTCGGGGTCAAGAGACCCAGTACTTC
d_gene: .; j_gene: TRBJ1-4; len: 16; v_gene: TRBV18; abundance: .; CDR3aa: CASSPRGLGTNEKLFF; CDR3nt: TGTGCCAGCTCACCGCGGGGATTGGGGACTAATGAAAAACTGTTTTTT
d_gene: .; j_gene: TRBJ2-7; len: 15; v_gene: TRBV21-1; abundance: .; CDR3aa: CASSMASGPSYEQYF; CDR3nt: TGTGCCAGCAGCATGGCTAGCGGTCCCTCCTACGAGCAGTACTTC
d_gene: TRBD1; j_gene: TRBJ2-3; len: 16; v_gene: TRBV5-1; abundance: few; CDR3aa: CASSVLTGGSTDTQYF; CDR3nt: TGCGCCAGCAGCGTCTTGACAGGGGGTAGCACAGATACGCAGTATTTT
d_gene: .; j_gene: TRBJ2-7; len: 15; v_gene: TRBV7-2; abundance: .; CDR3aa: CASSSKSGPNDEQYF; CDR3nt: TGTGCCAGCAGCTCTAAGAGCGGACCGAACGATGAGCAGTACTTC
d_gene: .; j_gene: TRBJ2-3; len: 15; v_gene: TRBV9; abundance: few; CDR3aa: CASSAAQVGGDTQYF; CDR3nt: TGTGCCAGCAGCGCAGCACAGGTCGGGGGAGATACGCAGTATTTT
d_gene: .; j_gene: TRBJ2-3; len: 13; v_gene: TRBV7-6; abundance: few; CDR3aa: CASKTVSTDTQYF; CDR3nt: TGTGCCAGCAAAACAGTTAGCACAGATACGCAGTATTTT
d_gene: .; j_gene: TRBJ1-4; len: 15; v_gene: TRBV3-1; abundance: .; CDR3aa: CASSPGLGRFEKLFF; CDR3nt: TGTGCCAGCAGCCCGGGACTTGGGAGGTTTGAAAAACTGTTTTTT
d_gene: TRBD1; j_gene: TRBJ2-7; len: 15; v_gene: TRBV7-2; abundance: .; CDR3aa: CASSLAGQGRNEQYF; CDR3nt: TGTGCCAGCAGCTTAGCTGGACAGGGTCGCAACGAGCAGTACTTC
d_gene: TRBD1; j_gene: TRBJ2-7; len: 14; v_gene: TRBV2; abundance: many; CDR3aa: CASFRGQGVYEQYF; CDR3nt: TGTGCCAGCTTCCGTGGACAGGGGGTCTACGAGCAGTACTTC
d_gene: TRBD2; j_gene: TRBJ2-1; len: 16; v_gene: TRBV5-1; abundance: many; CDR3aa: CASSLAGGLTDNEQFF; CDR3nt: TGCGCCAGCAGCTTGGCGGGAGGTCTGACCGACAATGAGCAGTTCTTC
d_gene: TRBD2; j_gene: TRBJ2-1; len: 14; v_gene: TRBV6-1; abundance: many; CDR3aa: CASKGLAAYNEQFF; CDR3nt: TGTGCCAGCAAGGGGCTAGCGGCCTACAATGAGCAGTTCTTC
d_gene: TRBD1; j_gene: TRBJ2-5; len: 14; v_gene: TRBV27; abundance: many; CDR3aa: CASTLTGGSETQYF; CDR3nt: TGTGCCAGCACCCTGACAGGGGGCTCAGAGACCCAGTACTTC
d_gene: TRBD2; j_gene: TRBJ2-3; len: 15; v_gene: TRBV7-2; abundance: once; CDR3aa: CASSSGLVVTDTQYF; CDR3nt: TGTGCCAGCAGCTCGGGACTAGTAGTGACAGATACGCAGTATTTT
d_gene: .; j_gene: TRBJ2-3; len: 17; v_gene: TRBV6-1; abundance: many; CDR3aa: CASSRTGYERGTDTQYF; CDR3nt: TGTGCCAGCAGCAGGACAGGGTACGAGCGGGGTACAGATACGCAGTATTTT
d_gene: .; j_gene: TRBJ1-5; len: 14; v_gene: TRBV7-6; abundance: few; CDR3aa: CASSHGTSNQPQHF; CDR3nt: TGTGCCAGCAGCCACGGGACAAGCAATCAGCCCCAGCATTTT
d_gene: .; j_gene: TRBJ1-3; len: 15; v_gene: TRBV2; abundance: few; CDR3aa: CASSDGVGGGNTIYF; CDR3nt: TGTGCCAGCAGTGATGGGGTGGGAGGAGGAAACACCATATATTTT
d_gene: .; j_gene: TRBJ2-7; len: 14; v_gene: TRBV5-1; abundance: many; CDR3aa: CASSLANRQDEQYF; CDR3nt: TGCGCCAGCAGCTTGGCCAATCGACAGGACGAGCAGTACTTC
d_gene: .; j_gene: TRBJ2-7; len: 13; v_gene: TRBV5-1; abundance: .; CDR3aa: CASSKTSSREQYF; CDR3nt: TGCGCCAGCAGCAAGACTAGTTCCCGCGAGCAGTACTTC
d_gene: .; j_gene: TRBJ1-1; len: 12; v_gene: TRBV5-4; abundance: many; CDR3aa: CASSVDSSEAFF; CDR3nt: TGTGCCAGCAGCGTGGACAGCTCTGAAGCTTTCTTT
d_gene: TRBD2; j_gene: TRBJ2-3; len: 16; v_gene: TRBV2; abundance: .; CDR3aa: CASILTSGVVGDAQYF; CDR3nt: TGTGCCAGCATTCTGACTAGCGGGGTTGTTGGAGATGCGCAGTATTTT
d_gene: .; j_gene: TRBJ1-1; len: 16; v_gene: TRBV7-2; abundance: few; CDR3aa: CASSYDGMGVNTEAFF; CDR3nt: TGTGCCAGCAGTTACGACGGAATGGGGGTGAACACTGAAGCTTTCTTT
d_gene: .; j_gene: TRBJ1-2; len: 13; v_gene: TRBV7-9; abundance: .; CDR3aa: CASSLPALYGYTF; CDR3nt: TGTGCCAGCAGCCTCCCAGCTCTATATGGCTACACCTTC
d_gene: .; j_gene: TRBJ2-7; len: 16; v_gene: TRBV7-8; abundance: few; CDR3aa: CASSPKAALGSYEQYF; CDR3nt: TGTGCCAGCAGCCCAAAGGCAGCCCTGGGATCCTACGAGCAGTACTTC
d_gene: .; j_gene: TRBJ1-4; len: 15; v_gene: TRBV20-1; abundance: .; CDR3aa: CSAVPTGTWSEKLFF; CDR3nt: TGCAGTGCCGTTCCGACCGGGACGTGGAGTGAAAAACTGTTTTTT
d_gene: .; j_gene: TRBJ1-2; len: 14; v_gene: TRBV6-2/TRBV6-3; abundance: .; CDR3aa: CASRFGNTGYGYTF; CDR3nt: TGTGCCAGCAGGTTCGGGAACACGGGGTATGGCTACACCTTC
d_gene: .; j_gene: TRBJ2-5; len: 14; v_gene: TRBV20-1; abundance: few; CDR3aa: CSARAAGIYNEQYF; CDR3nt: TGCAGTGCTAGAGCGGCAGGGATCTACAATGAGCAGTACTTC